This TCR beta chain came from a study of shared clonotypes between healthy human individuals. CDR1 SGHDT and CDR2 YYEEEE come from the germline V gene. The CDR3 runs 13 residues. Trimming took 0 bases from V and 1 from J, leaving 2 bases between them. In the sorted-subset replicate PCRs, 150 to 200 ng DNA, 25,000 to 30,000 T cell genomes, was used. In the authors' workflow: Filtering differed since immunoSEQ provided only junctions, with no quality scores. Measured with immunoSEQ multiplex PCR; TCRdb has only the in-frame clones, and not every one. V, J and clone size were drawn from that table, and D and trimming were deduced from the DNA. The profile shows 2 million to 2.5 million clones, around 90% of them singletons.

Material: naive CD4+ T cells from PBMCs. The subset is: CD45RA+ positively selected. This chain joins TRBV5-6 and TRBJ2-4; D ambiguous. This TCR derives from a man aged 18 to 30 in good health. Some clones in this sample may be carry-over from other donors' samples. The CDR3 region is CASSLVAKNIQYF. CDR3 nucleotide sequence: TGTGCCAGCAGCTTGGTGGCCAAAAACATTCAGTACTTC.